The 18 T cell receptor beta chains presented below share a single source sample, sequenced in a study of cytomegalovirus exposure and HLA in healthy donors. PCR amplification relied on 60 Vbeta primers (plus 13 Jbeta primers). Libraries were prepared by immunoSEQ multiplex PCR; TCRdb keeps only in-frame clonotypes and omits some of them. The table lists some 34,000 clones. Specimen: PBMCs. The receptors derive from a man aged 35-49 years in good health and CMV-seronegative.

This chain links TRBV30 with TRBJ1-1, with D maybe TRBD1 (5 bases). Trimming shortened V by 5 bases and J by 4 bases, and 8 bases separated the two germline ends. This CDR3 contains 11 residues. CDR1 and CDR2 (germline): GTSNPN, SVGIG (reference sequence). CDR3 amino acids: CAWDGGTEAFF. The DNA for the CDR3 is TGTGCCTGGGACGGGGGCACTGAAGCTTTCTTT. The entire variable domain, with the rest obtained from reference TRBV30 and TRBJ1-1, is as follows: SQTIHQWPATLVQPVGSPLSLECTVEGTSNPNLYWYRQAAGRGLQLLFYSVGIGQISSEVPQNLSASRPQDRQFILSSKKLLLSDSGFYLCAWDGGTEAFFGQGTRLTVV.

This sequence joins TRBV28 and TRBJ1-1; D ambiguous. The length of the CDR3 is 12 residues. The germline V gene has CDR1 MDHEN and CDR2 SYDVKM. V was shortened by 8 bases and J by 0 bases, with 7 bases between the two germline ends. The CDR3 loop is CASYSVNTEAFF. Here the CDR3 DNA reads TGTGCCAGCTATTCGGTGAACACTGAAGCTTTCTTT.

The chain employs TRBV28 and TRBJ1-3; D may be TRBD1 (6 bases). Germline loops: CDR1 MDHEN, CDR2 SYDVKM. This CDR3 has 16 amino acids. V was pared by 3 bases and J by 4 bases, with 16 bases between. CDR3 DNA sequence: TGTGCCAGCAGTTTTGGCCCGGCAGGGACAGGAAACACCATATATTTT. It codes for CASSFGPAGTGNTIYF.

The J gene is TRBJ1-1, the V gene TRBV30; 7 bases align to TRBD1. CDR1 is GTSNPN, CDR2 SVGIG, per germline (reference sequence). V dropped 1 base and J dropped 0; count of bases not matched to a gene: 8. This CDR3 contains 16 residues. Here the CDR3 DNA reads TGTGCCTGGAGTGCCGGGACAGCTAACATGAACACTGAAGCTTTCTTT. This translates into CAWSAGTANMNTEAFF.

The V and J genes are TRBV18 and TRBJ2-3; 7 positions match TRBD1. The CDR3 covers 14 residues. Trimming took 3 bases from V and 2 from J; bases not matched to a gene: 2. Germline CDR1 reads KGHSH; CDR2 reads LQKENI. CDR3 region: CASSPTGNTDTQYF. CDR3 nucleotide sequence: TGTGCCAGCTCACCGACAGGGAACACAGATACGCAGTATTTT.

The CDR3 is CASSRDLAGGKVYEQYF. The CDR3, as DNA: TGCGCCAGCAGCCGCGACCTAGCGGGAGGGAAGGTGTACGAGCAGTACTTC. The chain recombines TRBV4-3 with TRBJ2-7; 12 bases line up with TRBD2. With 4 bases clipped from V and 4 bases from J, the junction kept 11 bases outside the gene matches. The CDR3 sequence is 17 residues long. CDR1 and CDR2 (germline): LGHNA, YSLEER.

CDR3 in DNA: TGCGCCAGCAGCCCCGGGGAAAGAGATTGGAATGAGCAGTTCTTC. This codes for CASSPGERDWNEQFF. The rearrangement links TRBV5-1 to TRBJ2-1, with D possibly matching TRBD2 (5 bases). The germline V gene has CDR1 SGHRS and CDR2 YFSETQ. This CDR3 is 15 amino acids long. Trimming left V 4 bases short and J 7 bases short, with 18 bases between.

The genes are TRBV5-1 and TRBJ1-3; D is ambiguous. The CDR3 loop spans 16 amino acids. V shed 0 bases and J shed 2 bases, with 12 bases lying between them. In germline, CDR1 is SGHRS, CDR2 YFSETQ. The CDR3 loop is CASSLDARGAGNTIYF. The CDR3, as DNA: TGCGCCAGCAGCTTGGATGCCCGAGGCGCTGGAAACACCATATATTTT.

This sequence joins TRBV5-1 and TRBJ2-1; the D is unclear. Deletions cut 0 bases from V and 0 bases from J, with 7 bases between. This CDR3 contains 15 residues. CDR1 is SGHRS and CDR2 is YFSETQ in the germline V gene. The CDR3 bases are TGCGCCAGCAGCTTGGTGCGTAGCTCCTACAATGAGCAGTTCTTC. It yields the protein CASSLVRSSYNEQFF.

The chain employs TRBV27 and TRBJ1-2, with TRBD1 as a possible D gene (5 bases). The CDR3 totals 13 residues. Germline V gene data show CDR1 as MNHEY and CDR2 as SMNVEV (reference sequence). Trimming cost V 6 bases and J 4 bases, with 12 bases left between them. CDR3 in DNA: TGTGCCAGCAGACCAGGGTTTGTCTATGGCTACACCTTC. The encoded protein is CASRPGFVYGYTF.

This sequence joins TRBV7-8 and TRBJ2-7; TRBD2 agrees at 10 bases. The CDR3 totals 17 residues. CDR1 is SGHVS and CDR2 is FQNEAQ in the germline V gene. The V and J ends lost 5 bases and 3 bases, in that order; junction bases with no gene match: 13. In DNA, the CDR3 is TGTGCCAGCAGCACTAGAGCGGGAGGGCCCTCGGGCTACGAGCAGTACTTC. Translation gives CASSTRAGGPSGYEQYF.

This chain uses TRBV6-5 with TRBJ1-1, with 7 bases lining up with TRBD1. Germline trimming cut 10 bases from V and 11 bases from J; bases unmatched to any gene: 10. This CDR3 is 11 amino acids long. Germline loops: CDR1 MNHEY, CDR2 SVGAGI. The CDR3 DNA follows: TGTGCCACCAGGGGGTTTGGGGAGGCTTTCTTT. The encoded protein is CATRGFGEAFF.

The rearrangement links TRBV11-3 to TRBJ2-5; D may be TRBD2 (5 bases). In germline, CDR1 is SGHNT, CDR2 YENEEA. V lost 3 bases and J 2 bases, leaving 16 bases between the germline ends. The CDR3 sequence is 16 residues long. As DNA, the CDR3 is TGTGCCAGCAGCTTTCGTGCCAGTCCGGGGCAAGAGACCCAGTACTTC. Translated, it gives CASSFRASPGQETQYF.

The chain carries TRBV19 and TRBJ1-3; perhaps TRBD1 as D (6 bases). Germline values: CDR1 LNHDA, CDR2 SQIVND (reference sequence). This CDR3 has 14 residues. Trimming left V 10 bases short and J 7 bases short, with 20 bases between. The CDR3 sequence: CATSPGGLWNTIYF. The CDR3 nucleotides are TGTGCCACCTCCCCGGGGGGCCTCTGGAACACCATATATTTT.

This clone is labeled medium-sized (0.01 to 0.1%) based on frequency. This rearrangement joins TRBV27 to TRBJ1-1; 9 bases fit TRBD1. The CDR3 sequence is 13 residues long. Germline CDR1 MNHEY, CDR2 SMNVEV (reference sequence). The V gene end was trimmed by 6 bases and the J gene end by 6 bases; junction bases not matched to a gene: 5. CDR3 loop: CASRDRGSAEAFF. As DNA, the CDR3 is TGTGCCAGCAGGGACAGGGGTAGCGCTGAAGCTTTCTTT.

The CDR3 nucleotides are TGTGCCTGGGGGCACTCCAGAGACGATGGCTACACCTTC. Its translation: CAWGHSRDDGYTF. This chain uses TRBV30 with TRBJ1-2; D is undetermined. The CDR3 totals 13 residues. Trimming removed 5 bases at V and 6 bases at J, with 16 bases between. Germline CDR1 and CDR2: GTSNPN and SVGIG (reference sequence).

The chain has TRBV7-6 and TRBJ1-2; the match to TRBD1 covers 8 bases. Looked up from germline, CDR1 is SGHVS and CDR2 is FNYEAQ. The CDR3 contains 16 residues. With 0 bases clipped from V and 3 bases from J, the junction kept 6 bases outside the gene matches. CDR3 in DNA: TGTGCCAGCAGCTTAGCGCCGGACAGGGTGTACTATGGCTACACCTTC. Its translation: CASSLAPDRVYYGYTF.

The DNA for the CDR3 is TGTGCCAGTAGAGCGGACAGTACAATGAGGCAGTTCTTC. Amino acid sequence: CASRADSTMRQFF. The chain combines TRBV19 with TRBJ2-1; a weak D match, TRBD1 (6 bases). Germline CDR1 reads LNHDA; CDR2 reads SQIVND (reference sequence). The V gene lost 6 bases and the J gene lost 12 bases, with 18 bases spanning the gap. This CDR3 contains 13 residues.